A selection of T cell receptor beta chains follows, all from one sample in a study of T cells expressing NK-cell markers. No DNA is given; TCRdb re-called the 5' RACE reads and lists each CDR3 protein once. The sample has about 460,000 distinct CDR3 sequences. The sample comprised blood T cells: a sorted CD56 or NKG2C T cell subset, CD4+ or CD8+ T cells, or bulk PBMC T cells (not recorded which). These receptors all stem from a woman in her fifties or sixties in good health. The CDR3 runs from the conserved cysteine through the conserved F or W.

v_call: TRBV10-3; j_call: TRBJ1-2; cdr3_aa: CASEGGLYGYTF
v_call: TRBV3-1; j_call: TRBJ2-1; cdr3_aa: CASSQDIRSGRGNEQFF
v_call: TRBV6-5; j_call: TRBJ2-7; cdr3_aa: CASARQGGTYEQYF
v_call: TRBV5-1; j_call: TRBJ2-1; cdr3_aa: CASSYPAEEQFF
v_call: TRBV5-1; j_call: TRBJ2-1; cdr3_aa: CASSAGGPNAEQFF
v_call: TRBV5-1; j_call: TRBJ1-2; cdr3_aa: CASSAGQDNYGYTF
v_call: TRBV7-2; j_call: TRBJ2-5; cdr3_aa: CASSSFEGRKTQYF
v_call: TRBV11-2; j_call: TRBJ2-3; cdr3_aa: CASSSPRVSTDTQYF
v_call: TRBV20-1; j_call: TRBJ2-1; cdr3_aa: CSAGPRGNEQFF
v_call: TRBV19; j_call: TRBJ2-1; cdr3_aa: CASRDRDYNEQFF
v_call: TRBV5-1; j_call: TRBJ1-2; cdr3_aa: CASSLVFRGGLRGYTF
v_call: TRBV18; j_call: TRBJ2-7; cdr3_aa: CASSPPGGTLSSYEQYF
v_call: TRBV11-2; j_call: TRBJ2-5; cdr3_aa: CASSRAPQETQYF
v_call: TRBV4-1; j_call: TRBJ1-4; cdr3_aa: CASSRTPATNEKLFF
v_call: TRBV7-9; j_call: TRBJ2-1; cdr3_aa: CASSFKVDEQFF
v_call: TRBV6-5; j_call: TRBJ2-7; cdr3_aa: CASSADWSSYEQYF
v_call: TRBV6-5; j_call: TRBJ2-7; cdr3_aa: CASSYSGFETYEQYF
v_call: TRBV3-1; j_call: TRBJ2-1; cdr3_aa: CASGTSGSWNEQFF
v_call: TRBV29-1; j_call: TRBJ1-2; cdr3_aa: CSVANRDSKGYGYTF
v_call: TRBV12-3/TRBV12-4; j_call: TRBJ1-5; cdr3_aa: CASSPSRGSPNQPQHF
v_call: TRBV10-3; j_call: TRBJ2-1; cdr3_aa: CAISVGGTLYNEQFF
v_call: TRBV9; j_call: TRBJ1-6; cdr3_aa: CASSVGTANNSPLHF
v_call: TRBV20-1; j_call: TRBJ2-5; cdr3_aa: CSARRAGGGQETQYF
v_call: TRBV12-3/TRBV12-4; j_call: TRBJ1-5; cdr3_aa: CASSPPGYSNQPQHF
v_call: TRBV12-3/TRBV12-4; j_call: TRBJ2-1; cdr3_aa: CASSLAGPSYNEQFF
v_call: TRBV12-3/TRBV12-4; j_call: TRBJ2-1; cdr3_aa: CASSFLTGTGDNEQFF
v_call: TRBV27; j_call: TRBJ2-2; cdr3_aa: CASSLSKTSLPGELFF
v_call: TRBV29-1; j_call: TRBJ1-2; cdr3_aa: CSVEVKGQYYGYTF